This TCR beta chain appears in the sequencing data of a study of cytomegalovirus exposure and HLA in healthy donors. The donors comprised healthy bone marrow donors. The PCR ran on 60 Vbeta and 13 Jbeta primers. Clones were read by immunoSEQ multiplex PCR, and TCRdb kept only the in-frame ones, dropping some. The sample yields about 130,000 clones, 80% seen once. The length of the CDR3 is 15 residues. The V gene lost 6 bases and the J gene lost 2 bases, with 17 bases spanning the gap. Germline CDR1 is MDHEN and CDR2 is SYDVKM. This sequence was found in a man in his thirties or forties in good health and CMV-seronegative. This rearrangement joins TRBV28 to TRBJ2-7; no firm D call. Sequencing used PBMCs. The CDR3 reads CASRLTRGKPYEQYF. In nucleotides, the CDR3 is TGTGCCAGCAGACTGACGAGAGGCAAACCCTACGAGCAGTACTTC.